This T cell receptor (beta chain) emerged from a study of T cell changes during pregnancy in multiple sclerosis. Measured with immunoSEQ multiplex PCR; TCRdb has only the in-frame clones, and not every one. The sample shows fewer than 25,000 clones, more than 75% of them seen only once. V was cut by 2 bases and J by 2 bases, with 18 bases left in between. Germline loops: CDR1 SEHNR, CDR2 FQNEAQ (reference sequence). The CDR3 is 17 residues long. This specimen was CD4+ T cells from peripheral blood mononuclear cells, taken in the second trimester of pregnancy. This sequence was found in a female donor in good health, enrolled as a control in a pregnancy study. This chain uses TRBV7-9 with TRBJ1-1; a weak D match, TRBD1 (6 bases). The CDR3 here is CASSLIPLRQANTEAFF. CDR3 coding DNA: TGTGCCAGCAGCTTAATCCCGCTACGACAGGCCAACACTGAAGCTTTCTTT.